This T cell receptor beta chain was identified during a study of blood T cell repertoires in COVID-19. Some clones are missing from TCRdb's copy, which holds only in-frame ones; the method was immunoSEQ multiplex PCR. The sample consists of approximately 400,000 clones, about 87% of them appearing once. Cohort 3 donors were reported recovered after two negative PCRs, clearance, or symptom resolution. Unmatched junction bases numbered 6, after V lost 0 bases and J lost 1 base. The germline V gene has CDR1 MGHRA and CDR2 YSYEKL. This CDR3 has 17 residues. This receptor was obtained from a man younger than 45 who had recovered from COVID-19. V and J are TRBV4-1 and TRBJ2-1; 7 positions match TRBD1. The sample was PBMCs or T cells enriched from blood (not recorded which). The CDR3 DNA is TGCGCCAGCAGCCAAGATTTAGGGGGCTGGTCCTACAATGAGCAGTTCTTC. Translating it yields CASSQDLGGWSYNEQFF.